The 25 T cell receptor beta chains below all came from one sample that was sequenced in a study of T-cell memory formation after mild COVID-19. TCRdb independently ran MiXCR on the 5' RACE reads; one entry per CDR3 protein. Of 400,000 or so distinct CDR3 sequences listed, 20% are singletons. Source material: PBMCs or a T cell subset sorted from them (not recorded which). Receptor source: an adult woman who had mild COVID-19 (a few samples of this study predate the infection). Cell type and time point are not known.

This clonotype has a handful of counts. The rearrangement uses TRBV7-2 and TRBJ2-3, with D perhaps matching TRBD2 (5 bases). V lost 5 bases to trimming and J lost 0 bases, with 12 bases between them. Germline V gene data show CDR1 as SGHTA and CDR2 as FQGNSA. The CDR3 loop spans 15 amino acids. The CDR3 spells CASSQLAQSTDTQYF. The CDR3 coding sequence is TGTGCCAGCAGCCAATTAGCGCAGAGCACAGATACGCAGTATTTT. Combining the CDR3 with reference TRBV7-2 and TRBJ2-3 gives the whole variable domain GAGVSQSPSNKVTEKGKDVELRCDPISGHTALYWYRQSLGQGLEFLIYFQGNSAPDKSGLPSDRFSAERTGGSVSTLTIQRTQQEDSAVYLCASSQLAQSTDTQYFGPGTRLTVL.

CDR3: CASSSDTVGNSGNTIYF. CDR3 bases: TGCGCCAGCAGCTCTGACACGGTTGGAAACTCTGGAAACACCATATATTTT. The chain uses TRBV5-1 and TRBJ1-3, with D unclear. Germline V gene lookup returns CDR1 SGHRS and CDR2 YFSETQ. The CDR3 consists of 17 residues. V was trimmed by 3 bases and J by 0 bases, leaving 16 bases between them.

The chain is built from TRBV5-6 and TRBJ2-7; 8 bases agree with TRBD1. The germline CDR1 and CDR2 sequences are SGHDT and YYEEEE. This CDR3 contains 14 residues. J lost 6 bases, V lost 4 bases, and 9 bases had no gene match. CDR3 nucleotide sequence: TGTGCCAGCAGCCGTCGACAGGGGACAAGCGAGCAGTACTTC. Translating it yields CASSRRQGTSEQYF.

This clonotype has ten or more counts. The chain combines TRBV5-6 with TRBJ1-2; D gene unclear. The CDR3 is 13 amino acids. With 6 bases removed from V and 4 bases from J, the gap between germline ends came to 13 bases. Germline values: CDR1 SGHDT, CDR2 YYEEEE. The CDR3 reads CASTPWAVYGYTF. CDR3 DNA: TGTGCCAGCACCCCCTGGGCGGTCTATGGCTACACCTTC. Using reference TRBV5-6 and TRBJ1-2 for the parts outside the CDR3, the full variable domain is DAGVTQSPTHLIKTRGQQVTLRCSPKSGHDTVSWYQQALGQGPQFIFQYYEEEERQRGNFPDRFSGHQFPNYSSELNVNALLLGDSALYLCASTPWAVYGYTFGSGTRLTVV.

V is TRBV30 and J is TRBJ2-7; no clear D. CDR3 length: 14 residues. Germline CDR1 GTSNPN, CDR2 SVGIG (reference sequence). V lost 3 bases and J 2 bases, leaving 14 bases between the germline ends. The CDR3 region is CAWSRAPKTYEQYF. CDR3 nucleotide sequence: TGTGCCTGGAGCCGGGCCCCAAAAACCTACGAGCAGTACTTC.

This clonotype came up a few times. The rearrangement joins TRBV7-2 to TRBJ2-3; D possibly uses TRBD1 or TRBD2 (6 bases each). This CDR3 contains 16 residues. CDR1 is SGHTA and CDR2 is FQGNSA in the germline V gene. Trimming left V 5 bases short and J 5 bases short, with 20 bases between. This CDR3 reads CASSPQRGAYRDTQYF. CDR3 bases: TGTGCCAGCAGCCCCCAAAGGGGGGCATACAGAGATACGCAGTATTTT.

This clonotype was observed a few times. The chain employs TRBV4-1 and TRBJ2-1, with TRBD1 matching over 8 bases. From germline, CDR1 is MGHRA and CDR2 YSYEKL. The CDR3 runs to 15 residues. Unmatched junction bases numbered 7, after V lost 1 base and J lost 8 bases. CDR3 bases: TGCGCCAGCAGCCAAGCGCCGGTACAGGGGGATGAGCAGTTCTTC. It codes for CASSQAPVQGDEQFF.

In this sample, this clonotype turned up a few times. The rearrangement links TRBV20-1 to TRBJ1-1, with D perhaps matching TRBD1 (5 bases). In germline, CDR1 is DFQATT, CDR2 SNEGSKA (reference sequence). With 0 bases removed from V and 7 bases from J, the gap between germline ends came to 12 bases. The CDR3 runs 13 residues. Written as DNA, the CDR3 is TGCAGTGCTAGAGAGGGGGGGAGTTATGAAGCTTTCTTT. Translating gives CSAREGGSYEAFF.

V gene TRBV30 combines with J gene TRBJ2-3, with 8 positions matching TRBD1. With 1 base clipped from V and 0 bases from J, the junction kept 12 bases outside the gene matches. The V gene's germline CDR1 is GTSNPN and CDR2 SVGIG (reference sequence). This CDR3 comprises 18 residues. For the CDR3, the DNA is TGTGCCTGGAGTGGAATCGGACAGGGACCTGGGAGCACAGATACGCAGTATTTT. Translation gives CAWSGIGQGPGSTDTQYF.

At least ten counts were recorded for this clonotype. This chain uses TRBV4-2 with TRBJ2-5; 11 nucleotides agree with TRBD2. Trimming took 1 base from V and 2 from J; bases not matched to a gene: 0. CDR1 and CDR2 from the germline V gene are LGHNA and YNFKEQ. The CDR3 is 15 amino acids. The CDR3 region is CASSQGLAGQETQYF. CDR3 sequence (DNA): TGTGCCAGCAGCCAAGGACTAGCGGGGCAAGAGACCCAGTACTTC.

In its sample, this clonotype was seen a few times. This chain uses TRBV10-3 with TRBJ2-7; a possible D gene is TRBD1 (5 bases). There are 15 residues in the CDR3. Trimming pared 2 bases from V and 3 bases from J, leaving 14 bases between. CDR1 is ENHRY and CDR2 is SYGVKD in the germline V gene. CDR3 coding DNA: TGTGCCATCAGTGAGACTCGGCAGGGTGGCTACGAGCAGTACTTC. Its protein is CAISETRQGGYEQYF.

The chain is built from TRBV27 and TRBJ2-2; TRBD1 agrees at 7 bases. CDR1 and CDR2 (germline): MNHEY, SMNVEV (reference sequence). The CDR3 consists of 14 residues. Losses at the gene ends were 7 bases for V and 7 bases for J; bases not matched to a gene: 9. In nucleotides, the CDR3 is TGTGCCAGCACCCTATACAGGGGACACGGGGAGCTGTTTTTT. Protein product: CASTLYRGHGELFF.

The J gene is TRBJ2-7, the V gene TRBV25-1; TRBD2 is a possible D gene (6 bases). Per germline, CDR1 MGHDK and CDR2 SYGVNS. This CDR3 has 15 amino acids. Deletions cut 3 bases from V and 3 bases from J, with 15 bases between. As DNA, the CDR3 is TGTGCCAGCAGTGAGGTGGCGGGGTCCAGCTACGAGCAGTACTTC. Its translation is CASSEVAGSSYEQYF.

J is TRBJ1-1 and V is TRBV7-9, with D perhaps TRBD1 (5 bases). This CDR3 contains 15 residues. The V gene lost 4 bases and the J gene lost 2 bases, with 14 bases spanning the gap. Germline lookup yields CDR1 SEHNR and CDR2 FQNEAQ (reference sequence). CDR3 in DNA: TGTGCCAGCAGCTCTCACCGGGACCCAAACACTGAAGCTTTCTTT. Translated: CASSSHRDPNTEAFF.

This clonotype was picked up a small number of times. This chain joins TRBV9 and TRBJ2-1, with TRBD2 matching over 10 bases. Trimming removed 4 bases from V and 4 bases from J; junction bases left unmatched: 5. Germline V CDR1 and CDR2: SGDLS, YYNGEE. There are 15 residues in the CDR3. The CDR3 is CASSLSGGEYNEQFF. The CDR3 DNA sequence: TGTGCCAGCAGCTTGAGCGGGGGGGAATACAATGAGCAGTTCTTC.

This rearrangement joins TRBV7-9 to TRBJ1-1, with a tentative D call TRBD1 (5 bases). CDR3 length equals 16 residues. CDR1 and CDR2 from the germline V gene are SEHNR and FQNEAQ (reference sequence). V lost 7 bases and J lost 0, with 18 bases in between. The DNA for the CDR3 is TGTGCCAGCAACAAACTAAATTCAGGGTTGAACACTGAAGCTTTCTTT. Translation gives CASNKLNSGLNTEAFF. The whole variable domain, filled in from reference TRBV7-9 and TRBJ1-1, reads DTGVSQNPRHKITKRGQNVTFRCDPISEHNRLYWYRQTLGQGPEFLTYFQNEAQLEKSRLLSDRFSAERPKGSFSTLEIQRTEQGDSAMYLCASNKLNSGLNTEAFFGQGTRLTVV.

This rearrangement joins TRBV5-4 to TRBJ2-7; tentatively, D is TRBD1 (6 bases). The germline V gene encodes CDR1 SGHNT and CDR2 YYREEE (reference sequence). The ends were cut back, 5 bases at V and 2 bases at J, with 11 bases in the middle. The CDR3 covers 13 residues. CDR3 amino acids: CASRRTDTYEQYF. CDR3 in DNA: TGTGCCAGCAGACGGACAGACACCTACGAGCAGTACTTC.

The chain is built from TRBV5-1 and TRBJ2-7, with TRBD1 identical over 8 bases. The CDR3 has 14 amino acids. V was clipped by 4 bases and J by 5 bases; unmatched bases: 8. The V gene's germline CDR1 is SGHRS and CDR2 YFSETQ. In nucleotides, the CDR3 is TGCGCCAGCAGCACCGGACAGGGACCGAACGAGCAGTACTTC. Protein: CASSTGQGPNEQYF.

Here the CDR3 DNA reads TGTGCCAGCTCACCCCCCCTGGATACGCAGTATTTT. Translation: CASSPPLDTQYF. The rearrangement joins TRBV18 to TRBJ2-3, with D unclear. The germline V gene has CDR1 KGHSH and CDR2 LQKENI. CDR3 size: 12 residues. V was pared by 3 bases and J by 6 bases, with 7 bases between. The entire variable domain, with the rest obtained from reference TRBV18 and TRBJ2-3, is as follows: NAGVMQNPRHLVRRRGQEARLRCSPMKGHSHVYWYRQLPEEGLKFMVYLQKENIIDESGMPKERFSAEFPKEGPSILRIQQVVRGDSAAYFCASSPPLDTQYFGPGTRLTVL.

V is TRBV7-3 and J is TRBJ1-1, with unresolved D. This CDR3 spans 14 amino acids. CDR1 and CDR2 from the germline V gene are SGHTA and FQGTGA. V was shortened by 1 base and J by 0 bases, with 6 bases between the two germline ends. DNA for the CDR3: TGTGCCAGCAGCTTAAATGCGGTGAACACTGAAGCTTTCTTT. Translation: CASSLNAVNTEAFF.

DNA for the CDR3: TGTGCCAGCAGTCCTACGGGGGGGCCTATCTACGAGCAGTACTTC. As protein: CASSPTGGPIYEQYF. The J gene is TRBJ2-7, the V gene TRBV12-3 or TRBV12-4; 8 bases line up with TRBD2. With V trimmed by 5 bases and J by 3 bases, 9 bases remained unmatched. This CDR3 is built from 15 residues.

The rearrangement links TRBV2 to TRBJ2-2; TRBD1 matches at 10 bases. Germline CDR1 SNHLY, CDR2 FYNNEI. With V trimmed by 4 bases and J by 5 bases, 4 bases remained unmatched. The CDR3 contains 15 residues. The CDR3 is CASSAGTGETGELFF. CDR3 coding DNA: TGTGCCAGCAGTGCCGGGACAGGGGAAACCGGGGAGCTGTTTTTT.

This clonotype was observed a handful of times. This sequence joins TRBV27 and TRBJ2-1; TRBD2 matches 10 bases. Germline trimming cut 6 bases from V and 8 bases from J; bases unmatched to any gene: 10. The CDR3 consists of 15 residues. In germline, CDR1 is MNHEY, CDR2 SMNVEV (reference sequence). The CDR3 spells CASRTETGTSDEQFF. As DNA, the CDR3 is TGTGCCAGCAGGACAGAGACCGGGACTAGCGATGAGCAGTTCTTC.

This clonotype was counted a few times. V gene TRBV11-1 combines with J gene TRBJ2-7; 12 bases are shared with TRBD2. Germline V gene sequence: CDR1 SGHAT, CDR2 FQDESV (reference sequence). Trimming removed 7 bases from V and 0 bases from J; junction bases left unmatched: 4. This CDR3 has 15 residues. Written as DNA, the CDR3 is TGTGCCAGCACCGGACTAGCGGGATCCTCCTACGAGCAGTACTTC. Amino acid sequence: CASTGLAGSSYEQYF.

This clonotype has just a few counts. V and J are TRBV7-3 and TRBJ2-3; 7 nucleotides align to TRBD1. V lost 5 bases, J lost 6 bases, and 2 bases stayed unmatched. CDR1 SGHTA and CDR2 FQGTGA come from the germline V gene. The CDR3 sequence is 12 residues long. The CDR3, as DNA: TGTGCCAGCAGCCTACAGGGGGATACGCAGTATTTT. Its protein is CASSLQGDTQYF. Full variable domain (outside the CDR3, taken from reference TRBV7-3 and TRBJ2-3): GAGVSQTPSNKVTEKGKYVELRCDPISGHTALYWYRQSLGQGPEFLIYFQGTGAADDSGLPNDRFFAVRPEGSVSTLKIQRTERGDSAVYLCASSLQGDTQYFGPGTRLTVL.